The sequence of this T cell receptor (beta chain) was determined in a study of glioma-infiltrating T cells after dendritic cell vaccination. Sequencing used immunoSEQ multiplex PCR; TCRdb keeps in-frame clones, though not all of them. Seen here are 45,000 to 55,000 clones, 85% observed once, and the top ten hold roughly 10%. This clone was seen once. Germline loops: CDR1 LGHNA, CDR2 YSLEER. The CDR3 spans 16 residues. Trimming cost V 1 base and J 0 bases, with 10 bases left between them. The sequenced sample was blood, obtained before dendritic cell vaccination. The chain recombines TRBV4-3 with TRBJ1-3, with unresolved D. The sequence derives from a human donor with glioblastoma. The chain's CDR3 is CASSQGSGFSGNTIYF. Written as DNA, the CDR3 is TGCGCCAGCAGCCAAGGGTCGGGGTTCTCTGGAAACACCATATATTTT.